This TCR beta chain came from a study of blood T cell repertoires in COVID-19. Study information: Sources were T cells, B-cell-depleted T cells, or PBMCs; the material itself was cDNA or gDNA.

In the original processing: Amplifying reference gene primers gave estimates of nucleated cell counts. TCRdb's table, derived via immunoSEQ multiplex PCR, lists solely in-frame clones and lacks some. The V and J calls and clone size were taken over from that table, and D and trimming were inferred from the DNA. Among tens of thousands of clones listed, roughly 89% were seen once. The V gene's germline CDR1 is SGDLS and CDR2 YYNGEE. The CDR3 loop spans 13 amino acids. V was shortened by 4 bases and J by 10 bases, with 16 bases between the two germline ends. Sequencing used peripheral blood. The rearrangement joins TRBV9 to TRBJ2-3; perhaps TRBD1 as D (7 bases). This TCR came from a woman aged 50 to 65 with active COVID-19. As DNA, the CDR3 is TGTGCCAGCAGCCCCAGGGGGGAAAGGGCGCAGTATTTT. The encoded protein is CASSPRGERAQYF.